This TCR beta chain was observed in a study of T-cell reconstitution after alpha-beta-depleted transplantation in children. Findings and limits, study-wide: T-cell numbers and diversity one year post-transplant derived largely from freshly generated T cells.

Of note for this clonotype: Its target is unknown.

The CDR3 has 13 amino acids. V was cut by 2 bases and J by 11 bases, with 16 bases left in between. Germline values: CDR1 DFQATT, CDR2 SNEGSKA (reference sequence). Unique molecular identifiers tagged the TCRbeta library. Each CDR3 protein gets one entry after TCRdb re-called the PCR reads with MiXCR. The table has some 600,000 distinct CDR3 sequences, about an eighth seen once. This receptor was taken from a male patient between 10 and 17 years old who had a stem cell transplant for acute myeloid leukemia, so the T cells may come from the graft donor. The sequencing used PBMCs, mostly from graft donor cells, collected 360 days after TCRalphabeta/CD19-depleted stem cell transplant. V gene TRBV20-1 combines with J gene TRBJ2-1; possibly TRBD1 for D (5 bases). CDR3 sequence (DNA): TGCAGTGCTAGACGTCCCGTGGGGCCCCAGCAGTTCTTC. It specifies CSARRPVGPQQFF.